This entry lists 22 T cell receptor beta chains sequenced from one sample in a study of T-cell reconstitution after alpha-beta-depleted transplantation in children (dated by TCRdb to about 2016). The library was produced with PCR. These reads were obtained on an Illumina HiSeq 2500. Molecular barcoding was employed in the preparation of TCR libraries, with unique molecular identifiers being used to normalize TCRbeta repertoire quantification. TCRdb itself trimmed the public reads at Q25 with fastp, ran MiXCR and retained productive beta chains. Entries are consolidated by CDR3 protein sequence, retaining the most common genes and DNA. Present in this sample are about 400,000 distinct CDR3 sequences, about 16% of which were seen just once. The ten top clones hold around 30% of the sample. The sample's treatment or condition label, in plain terms: allogeneic hematopoietic cell transplantation with graft depleted of TCRalphabeta T cells and CD19 B cells.

Sequenced material: PBMCs, mostly from graft donor cells, taken 360 days after TCRalphabeta/CD19-depleted stem cell transplant. Receptors were obtained from a boy under two years old who had a stem cell transplant for Wiskott-Aldrich syndrome, so the T cells may come from the graft donor.

In its sample, this clonotype was seen a few times. This chain connects TRBV12-3 or TRBV12-4 to TRBJ2-5; TRBD1 matches at 11 bases. The CDR3 is made up of 14 amino acids. J was trimmed by 3 bases and V by 4 bases; bases with no gene match: 1. The CDR3 here is CASSWTGGEETQYF. In DNA form, the CDR3 reads TGTGCCAGCAGTTGGACAGGGGGCGAAGAGACCCAGTACTTC.

In this sample, this clonotype turned up a few times. The chain couples TRBV12-3 or TRBV12-4 to TRBJ2-3, with D unclear. V lost 3 bases and J 1 base, leaving 14 bases between the germline ends. The length of the CDR3 is 16 residues. The CDR3 region has the DNA TGTGCCAGCAGTTTCTCGCCGGTTGAAGGCACAGATACGCAGTATTTT. The encoded protein is CASSFSPVEGTDTQYF.

The V and J genes are TRBV27 and TRBJ2-5, with D possibly being TRBD2 (6 bases). The ends were cut back, 2 bases at V and 3 bases at J, with 13 bases in the middle. Germline V gene data show CDR1 as MNHEY and CDR2 as SMNVEV (reference sequence). The CDR3 covers 15 residues. The CDR3 sequence is CASSLGWGEKETQYF. The CDR3 nucleotides are TGTGCCAGCAGTTTAGGCTGGGGGGAGAAAGAGACCCAGTACTTC.

This clonotype occurred many times. The gene calls are TRBV5-1 and TRBJ2-7; D is perhaps TRBD1 (6 bases). The CDR3 is 13 residues long. From germline, CDR1 is SGHRS and CDR2 YFSETQ. With 0 bases removed from V and 4 bases from J, the gap between germline ends came to 8 bases. CDR3 coding DNA: TGCGCCAGCAGCTTGGGACAGGAATACGAGCAGTACTTC. Residues: CASSLGQEYEQYF.

This clonotype has only a few counts. This chain connects TRBV6-1 to TRBJ1-2, with 9 bases matching TRBD1. This CDR3 spans 14 amino acids. V was clipped by 6 bases and J by 3 bases; unmatched bases: 5. Germline V lookup: CDR1 MNHNS, CDR2 SASEGT. CDR3 loop: CASRRGTGYYGYTF. CDR3 bases: TGTGCCAGCAGGCGAGGGACAGGGTACTATGGCTACACCTTC.

This clonotype was recorded a few times. The chain has TRBV5-1 and TRBJ2-7; maybe TRBD2 (6 bases). The length of the CDR3 is 16 residues. The V end lost 0 bases, the J end lost 8 bases, and 21 bases lay between the germline ends. The germline gives CDR1 SGHRS, CDR2 YFSETQ. In DNA form, the CDR3 reads TGCGCCAGCAGCTTGGCCCCGGTGGGGACTCCGCGTAAGCAGTACTTC. Its translation: CASSLAPVGTPRKQYF.

This clonotype was counted between two and nine times. The chain has TRBV24-1 and TRBJ2-1; TRBD1 matches at 7 bases. Germline values: CDR1 KGHDR, CDR2 SFDVKD. There are 15 residues in the CDR3. V shed 1 base and J 6 bases; nucleotides not matched to a gene: 5. CDR3 bases: TGTGCCACCAGTGATTTAGGGGACAGAGTCAATGAGCAGTTCTTC. This translates into CATSDLGDRVNEQFF.

This chain connects TRBV6-2 or TRBV6-3 to TRBJ2-1; D call uncertain. Between the trimmed V and J ends, which lost 4 bases and 7 bases, there was a span of 5 bases. Germline V gene sequence: CDR1 MNHEY, CDR2 SVGEGT. CDR3 length: 11 amino acids. The CDR3 loop reads CASSFTNEQFF. In DNA form, the CDR3 reads TGTGCCAGCAGTTTTACTAATGAGCAGTTCTTC.

The rearrangement joins TRBV5-5 to TRBJ1-5, with D maybe TRBD1 (5 bases). CDR3 length equals 16 residues. V lost 3 bases and J lost 3, with 16 bases in between. Per the germline V gene, CDR1 is SGHKS and CDR2 is YYEKEE (reference sequence). The DNA for the CDR3 is TGTGCCAGCAGCTACCAGGGTGGGCTTAACAATCAGCCCCAGCATTTT. It codes for CASSYQGGLNNQPQHF.

This clonotype has only a few counts. The V call is TRBV27, the J call TRBJ2-1; possible D gene TRBD1, 6 bases. Germline assignment: CDR1 MNHEY and CDR2 SMNVEV (reference sequence). The CDR3 covers 15 residues. V gave up 7 bases and J gave up 4 bases, with 17 bases separating them. The CDR3 sequence is CASNTYRARYNEQFF. In DNA, the CDR3 is TGTGCCAGCAATACTTACAGGGCTCGATACAATGAGCAGTTCTTC.

This clonotype was found a few times. This chain connects TRBV27 to TRBJ2-7; 10 bases fit TRBD2. Germline CDR1 reads MNHEY; CDR2 reads SMNVEV (reference sequence). After removal of 2 bases from V and 2 bases from J, the junction contained 0 bases not matched to a gene. The CDR3 runs 14 residues. For the CDR3, the DNA is TGTGCCAGCAGTTTACTAGCGGGAGCCTACGAGCAGTACTTC. Its translation: CASSLLAGAYEQYF.

The V gene is TRBV7-9, the J gene TRBJ2-2; possibly TRBD2 for D (6 bases). Germline CDR1 and CDR2: SEHNR and FQNEAQ (reference sequence). CDR3 size: 16 residues. The V and J ends lost 4 bases and 4 bases respectively, with 16 bases between them. CDR3 sequence: CASSSLSGLGTGELFF. The CDR3 DNA sequence: TGTGCCAGCAGCTCCCTTAGCGGCCTGGGCACCGGGGAGCTGTTTTTT.

This clonotype was counted between two and nine times. The V and J genes are TRBV11-3 and TRBJ2-3; 8 nucleotides line up with TRBD2. V lost 4 bases to trimming and J lost 4 bases; unmatched junction nucleotides: 10. Germline assignment: CDR1 SGHNT and CDR2 YENEEA. This CDR3 is 16 amino acids long. The CDR3 sequence: CASSSNAGGRADTQYF. CDR3 DNA sequence: TGTGCCAGCAGCTCCAATGCGGGAGGAAGGGCAGATACGCAGTATTTT.

V gene TRBV10-3 combines with J gene TRBJ1-1; D not resolved. In germline, CDR1 is ENHRY, CDR2 SYGVKD. V was clipped by 0 bases and J by 1 base, with 3 bases between them. The CDR3 totals 13 residues. CDR3: CAISESKNTEAFF. The CDR3 region has the DNA TGTGCCATCAGTGAGTCGAAGAACACTGAAGCTTTCTTT.

This clonotype came up many times. Here the CDR3 DNA reads TGTGCCAGCAGCTTTTACAGCGGGTACCAAGAGACCCAGTACTTC. As protein: CASSFYSGYQETQYF. The rearrangement joins TRBV7-2 to TRBJ2-5, with D possibly being TRBD2 (6 bases). The CDR3 sequence is 15 residues long. Trimming took off 3 bases at V and 0 bases at J, with 11 bases between the two ends. Germline V gene data show CDR1 as SGHTA and CDR2 as FQGNSA.

The rearrangement uses TRBV7-2 and TRBJ2-3; TRBD2 matches 8 bases. The CDR3 is made up of 14 amino acids. Germline loops: CDR1 SGHTA, CDR2 FQGNSA. V shed 7 bases, J shed 5 bases, and the junction held 8 bases outside the gene matches. The CDR3 DNA reads TGTGCCAGCACCTTCGGACTAGCTAGAGATACGCAGTATTTT. The encoded protein is CASTFGLARDTQYF. The full variable domain, with the rest looked up from reference TRBV7-2 and TRBJ2-3, is GAGVSQSPSNKVTEKGKDVELRCDPISGHTALYWYRQSLGQGLEFLIYFQGNSAPDKSGLPSDRFSAERTGGSVSTLTIQRTQQEDSAVYLCASTFGLARDTQYFGPGTRLTVL.

This clonotype came up a few times. The rearrangement uses TRBV2 and TRBJ2-2, with TRBD1 matching over 7 bases. There are 15 residues in the CDR3. CDR1 and CDR2 (germline): SNHLY, FYNNEI. V gave up 10 bases and J gave up 1 base; unmatched junction bases: 9. CDR3 sequence (DNA): TGTGCCACAGCCCGACAGGGCCTGAACACCGGGGAGCTGTTTTTT. It encodes CATARQGLNTGELFF.

There are a few counts of this clonotype. The rearrangement joins TRBV28 to TRBJ1-6, with D perhaps matching TRBD1 (5 bases). V was pared by 6 bases and J by 6 bases, with 12 bases between. Germline lookup yields CDR1 MDHEN and CDR2 SYDVKM. The CDR3 covers 14 residues. The CDR3 protein is CASSRLQGNSPLHF. The CDR3 bases are TGTGCCAGCAGCCGCCTTCAGGGTAATTCACCCCTCCACTTT.

In its sample, this clonotype was seen many times. This rearrangement joins TRBV5-1 to TRBJ2-1; no clear D. This CDR3 has 13 residues. The germline V gene has CDR1 SGHRS and CDR2 YFSETQ. Between the trimmed V and J ends, which lost 3 bases and 6 bases, there was a span of 10 bases. In nucleotides, the CDR3 is TGCGCCAGCAGCTACTCCGGGCCCAATGAGCAGTTCTTC. Its protein is CASSYSGPNEQFF.

This clonotype was detected a few times. The rearrangement joins TRBV5-1 to TRBJ1-2; D ambiguous. Trimming cost V 5 bases and J 2 bases, with 10 bases left between them. The CDR3 loop spans 13 amino acids. Germline lookup yields CDR1 SGHRS and CDR2 YFSETQ. CDR3 DNA sequence: TGCGCCAGCAGACTGACACCGAACTATGGCTACACCTTC. This gives the protein CASRLTPNYGYTF.

The rearrangement uses TRBV11-2 and TRBJ2-7; either TRBD1 or TRBD2 may fit D (5 bases each). Germline V lookup: CDR1 SGHAT, CDR2 FQNNGV. Trimming took 5 bases from V and 4 from J, leaving 15 bases between them. The CDR3 has 14 amino acids. As DNA, the CDR3 is TGTGCCAGCAGCATTAAGAGGGGTTCGTACGAGCAGTACTTC. Protein: CASSIKRGSYEQYF.

The chain combines TRBV7-8 with TRBJ2-3; 13 positions agree with TRBD2. V lost 5 bases and J lost 14; bases outside the gene matches: 7. The CDR3 spans 13 residues. CDR1 is SGHVS and CDR2 is FQNEAQ in the germline V gene. In DNA form, the CDR3 reads TGTGCCAGCAGCCCCTGGACTAGCGGGGGTTTGTATTTT. It translates to CASSPWTSGGLYF.